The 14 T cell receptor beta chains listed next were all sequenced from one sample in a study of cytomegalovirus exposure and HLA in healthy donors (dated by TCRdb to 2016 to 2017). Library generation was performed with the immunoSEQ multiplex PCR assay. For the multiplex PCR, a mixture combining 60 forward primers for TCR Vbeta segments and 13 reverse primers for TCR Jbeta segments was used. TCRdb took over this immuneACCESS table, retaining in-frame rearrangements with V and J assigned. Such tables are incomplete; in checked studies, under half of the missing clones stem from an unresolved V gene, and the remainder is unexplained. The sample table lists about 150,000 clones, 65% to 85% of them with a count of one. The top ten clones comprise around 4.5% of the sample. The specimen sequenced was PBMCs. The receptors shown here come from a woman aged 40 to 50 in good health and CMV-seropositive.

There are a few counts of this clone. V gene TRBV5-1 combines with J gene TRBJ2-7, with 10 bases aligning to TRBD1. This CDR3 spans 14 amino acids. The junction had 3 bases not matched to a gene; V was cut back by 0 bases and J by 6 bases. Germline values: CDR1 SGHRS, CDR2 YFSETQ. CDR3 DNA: TGCGCCAGCAGCTTGGGGACAGGGGGGCGCGAGCAGTACTTC. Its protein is CASSLGTGGREQYF.

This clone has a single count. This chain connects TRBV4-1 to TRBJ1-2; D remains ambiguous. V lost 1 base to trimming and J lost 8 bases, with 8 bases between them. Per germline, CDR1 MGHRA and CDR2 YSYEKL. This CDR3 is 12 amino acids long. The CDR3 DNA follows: TGCGCCAGCAGCCAAGTTGGTGGCGGCTACACCTTC. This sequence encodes CASSQVGGGYTF.

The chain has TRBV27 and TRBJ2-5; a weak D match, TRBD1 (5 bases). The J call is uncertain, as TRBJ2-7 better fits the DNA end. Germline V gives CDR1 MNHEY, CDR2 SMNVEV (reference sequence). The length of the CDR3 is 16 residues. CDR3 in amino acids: CASSLSAGSSSYEQYF. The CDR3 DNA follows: TGTGCCAGCAGTTTATCGGCAGGGTCATCTTCCTACGAGCAGTACTTC.

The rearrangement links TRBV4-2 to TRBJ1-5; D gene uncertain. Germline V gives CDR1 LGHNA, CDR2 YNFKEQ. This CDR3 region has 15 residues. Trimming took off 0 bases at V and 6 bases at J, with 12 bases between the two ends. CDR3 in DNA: TGTGCCAGCAGCCAAGATTGGGCCTTCTCTCAGCCCCAGCATTTT. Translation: CASSQDWAFSQPQHF.

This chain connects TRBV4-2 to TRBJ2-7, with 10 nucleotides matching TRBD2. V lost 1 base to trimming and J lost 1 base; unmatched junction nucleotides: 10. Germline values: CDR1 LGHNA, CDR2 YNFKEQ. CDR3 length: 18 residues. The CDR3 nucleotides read TGTGCCAGCAGCCAAGGCTTATCCGATAGCGGGGGGTCCTACGAGCAGTACTTC. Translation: CASSQGLSDSGGSYEQYF.

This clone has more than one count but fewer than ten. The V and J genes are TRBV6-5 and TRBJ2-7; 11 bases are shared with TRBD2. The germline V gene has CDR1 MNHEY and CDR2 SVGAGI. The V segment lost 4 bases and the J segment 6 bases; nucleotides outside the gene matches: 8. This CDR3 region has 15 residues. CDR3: CASSSWTSGRGEQYF. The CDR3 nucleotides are TGTGCCAGCAGTTCGTGGACTAGCGGGCGTGGCGAGCAGTACTTC.

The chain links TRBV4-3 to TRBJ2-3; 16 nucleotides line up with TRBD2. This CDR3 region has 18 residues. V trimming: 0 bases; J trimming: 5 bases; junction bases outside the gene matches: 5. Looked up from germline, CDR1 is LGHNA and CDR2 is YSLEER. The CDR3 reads CASSQDLGLAGGRDTQYF. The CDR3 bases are TGCGCCAGCAGCCAAGATTTGGGACTAGCGGGGGGGCGAGATACGCAGTATTTT.

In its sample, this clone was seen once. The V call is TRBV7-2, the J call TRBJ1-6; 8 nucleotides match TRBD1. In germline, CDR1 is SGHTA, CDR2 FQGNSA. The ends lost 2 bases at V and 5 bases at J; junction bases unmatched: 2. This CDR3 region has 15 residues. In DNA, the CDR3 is TGTGCCAGCAGCTTACAGGGGGCGGATAATTCACCCCTCCACTTT. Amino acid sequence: CASSLQGADNSPLHF.

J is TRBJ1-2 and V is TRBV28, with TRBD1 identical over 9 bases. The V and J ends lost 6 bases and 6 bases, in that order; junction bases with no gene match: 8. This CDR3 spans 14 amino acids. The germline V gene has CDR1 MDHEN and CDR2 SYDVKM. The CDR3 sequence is CASRLLRTGDGYTF. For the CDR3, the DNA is TGTGCCAGCAGACTTCTTCGGACAGGGGATGGCTACACCTTC.

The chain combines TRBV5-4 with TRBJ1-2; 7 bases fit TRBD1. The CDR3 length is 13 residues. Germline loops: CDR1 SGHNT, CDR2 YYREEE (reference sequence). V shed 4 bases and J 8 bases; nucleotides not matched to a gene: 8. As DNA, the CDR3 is TGTGCCAGCAGCCAGATAGGGGGCGACGGCTACACCTTC. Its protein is CASSQIGGDGYTF.

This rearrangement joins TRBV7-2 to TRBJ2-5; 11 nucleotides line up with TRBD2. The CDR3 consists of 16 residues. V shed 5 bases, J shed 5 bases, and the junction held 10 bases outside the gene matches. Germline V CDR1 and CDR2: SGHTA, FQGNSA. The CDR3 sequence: CASSTGVSSGGETQYF. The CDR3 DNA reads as TGTGCCAGCAGCACCGGGGTGTCTAGCGGGGGGGAGACCCAGTACTTC. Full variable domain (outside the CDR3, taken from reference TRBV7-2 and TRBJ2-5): GAGVSQSPSNKVTEKGKDVELRCDPISGHTALYWYRQSLGQGLEFLIYFQGNSAPDKSGLPSDRFSAERTGGSVSTLTIQRTQQEDSAVYLCASSTGVSSGGETQYFGPGTRLLVL.

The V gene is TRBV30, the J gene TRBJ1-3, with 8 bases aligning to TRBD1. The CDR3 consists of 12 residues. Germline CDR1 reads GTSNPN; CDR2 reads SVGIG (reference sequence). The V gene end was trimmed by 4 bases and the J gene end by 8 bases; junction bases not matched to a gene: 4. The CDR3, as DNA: TGTGCCTGGACTGACAGGGGTGACACCATATATTTT. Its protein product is CAWTDRGDTIYF.

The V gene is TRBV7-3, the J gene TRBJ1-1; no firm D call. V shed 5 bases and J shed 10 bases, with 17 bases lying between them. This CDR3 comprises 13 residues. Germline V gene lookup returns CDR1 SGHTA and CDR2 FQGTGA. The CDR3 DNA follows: TGTGCCAGCAGCCTCGAGGCCCAAAGATCAGCTTTCTTT. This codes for CASSLEAQRSAFF. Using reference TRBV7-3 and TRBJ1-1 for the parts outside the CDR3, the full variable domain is GAGVSQTPSNKVTEKGKYVELRCDPISGHTALYWYRQSLGQGPEFLIYFQGTGAADDSGLPNDRFFAVRPEGSVSTLKIQRTERGDSAVYLCASSLEAQRSAFFGQGTRLTVV.

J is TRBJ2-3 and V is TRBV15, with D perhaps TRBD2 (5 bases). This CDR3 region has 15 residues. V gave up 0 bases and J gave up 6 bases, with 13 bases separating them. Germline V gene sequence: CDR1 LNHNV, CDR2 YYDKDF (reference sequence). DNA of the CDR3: TGTGCCACCAGCAGAGATTTGATTAGCGCGGATACGCAGTATTTT. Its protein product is CATSRDLISADTQYF.